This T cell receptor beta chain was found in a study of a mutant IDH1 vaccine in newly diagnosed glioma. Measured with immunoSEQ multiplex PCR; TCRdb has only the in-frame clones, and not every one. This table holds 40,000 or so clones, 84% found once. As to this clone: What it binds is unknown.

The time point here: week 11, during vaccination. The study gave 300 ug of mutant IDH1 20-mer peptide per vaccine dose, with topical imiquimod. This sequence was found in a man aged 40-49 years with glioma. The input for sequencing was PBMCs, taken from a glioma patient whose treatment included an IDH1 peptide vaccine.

CDR3 nucleotides: TGTGCCAGCAGTGAAGCGACAGGAGGGACCGGGGAGCTGTTTTTT. Its translation: CASSEATGGTGELFF. The chain links TRBV2 to TRBJ2-2, with D perhaps matching TRBD1 or TRBD2 (6 bases each). The germline CDR1 and CDR2 sequences are SNHLY and FYNNEI. Deletions cut 0 bases from V and 5 bases from J, with 10 bases between. CDR3 length: 15 residues.